These T cell receptor beta chains were read from a single sample in a study of technical replicates of blood from several donors. The data were produced by immunoSEQ multiplex PCR, yet TCRdb's version contains in-frame clones alone and is incomplete. Here the sample spans around 75,000 clones, 75% to 95% being singletons. The source material was T cells isolated from PBMCs. Receptors originate from a human donor in good health. Both conserved end residues are part of each CDR3. The D gene is left open where the match is weak. The size field is filled for only some rows; it gives once, few, many or a size class.

v_call	clone_size	d_call	j_call	cdr3_aa	cdr3_nt
TRBV15	.	.	TRBJ2-5	CATSRDGETQYF	TGTGCCACCAGCAGAGACGGAGAGACCCAGTACTTC
TRBV2	.	.	TRBJ2-1	CASNLYSSYNEQFF	TGTGCCAGCAATCTCTATAGCTCCTACAATGAGCAGTTCTTC
TRBV2	.	.	TRBJ1-1	CASTISTVTEAFF	TGTGCCAGCACAATTAGTACTGTGACTGAAGCTTTCTTT
TRBV23-1	once	.	TRBJ2-1	CASSQAAKRDEQFF	TGCGCCAGCAGTCAAGCGGCCAAACGTGATGAGCAGTTCTTC
TRBV2	few	.	TRBJ1-1	CASLQAVNTEAFF	TGTGCCAGCTTGCAGGCAGTGAACACTGAAGCTTTCTTT
TRBV6-6	.	TRBD2	TRBJ2-3	CASSYLGLASTDTQYF	TGTGCCAGCAGTTACCTGGGACTAGCGAGCACAGATACGCAGTATTTT
TRBV27	.	TRBD2	TRBJ2-3	CASSLLAGESDADTQYF	TGTGCCAGCAGTTTACTAGCGGGAGAGAGCGACGCAGATACGCAGTATTTT
TRBV7-2	.	TRBD2	TRBJ2-3	CASSLAALAGGLTDTQYF	TGTGCCAGCAGCTTAGCGGCGTTAGCGGGGGGGCTCACAGATACGCAGTATTTT
TRBV5-1	.	TRBD1	TRBJ2-2	CASSLPGQANTGELFF	TGCGCCAGCAGCTTGCCGGGACAGGCGAACACCGGGGAGCTGTTTTTT
TRBV19	.	.	TRBJ1-4	CASNLPAGNATNEKLFF	TGTGCCAGTAACCTCCCGGCAGGGAATGCAACTAATGAAAAACTGTTTTTT
TRBV5-6	.	.	TRBJ1-1	CASSLGGRGYTEAFF	TGTGCCAGCAGCCTAGGCGGGCGGGGGTACACTGAAGCTTTCTTT
TRBV5-1	.	TRBD1	TRBJ1-1	CASSYMTGSTNTEAFF	TGCGCCAGCAGCTATATGACAGGGTCGACGAACACTGAAGCTTTCTTT
TRBV5-1	.	TRBD2	TRBJ2-3	CASSPGTSVADTQYF	TGCGCCAGCAGCCCGGGGACTAGCGTAGCAGATACGCAGTATTTT
TRBV7-9	.	.	TRBJ1-4	CASSLGPINEKLFF	TGTGCCAGCAGCTTGGGGCCGATTAATGAAAAACTGTTTTTT
TRBV7-2	.	.	TRBJ2-3	CASSLPVWGGTDTQYF	TGTGCCAGCAGCTTACCGGTTTGGGGGGGCACAGATACGCAGTATTTT
TRBV4-1	.	.	TRBJ2-2	CASSQDLRRNTGELFF	TGCGCCAGCAGCCAAGATTTACGGAGGAACACCGGGGAGCTGTTTTTT
TRBV18	.	TRBD2	TRBJ2-5	CASSRTRLYQETQYF	TGTGCCAGCTCCCGGACTAGGTTGTACCAAGAGACCCAGTACTTC
TRBV28	.	.	TRBJ2-3	CASSPPGLDTQYF	TGTGCCAGCAGTCCCCCAGGGCTGGATACGCAGTATTTT
TRBV7-2	.	TRBD2	TRBJ2-5	CASSLVGSGGQETQYF	TGTGCCAGCAGCTTAGTGGGTAGCGGGGGCCAGGAGACCCAGTACTTC
TRBV28	once	.	TRBJ2-7	CASSYVVYEQYF	TGTGCCAGCAGTTATGTAGTCTACGAGCAGTACTTC
TRBV7-8	.	.	TRBJ1-5	CASSLAFQGLVIHQPQHF	TGTGCCAGCAGCTTAGCGTTCCAGGGGTTAGTAATCCATCAGCCCCAGCATTTT
TRBV27	.	.	TRBJ1-5	CASRTSGDGQPQHF	TGTGCCAGCAGGACGTCGGGGGATGGACAGCCCCAGCATTTT
TRBV18	.	.	TRBJ2-1	CASSPSSWDSPKYNEQFF	TGTGCCAGCTCACCATCAAGCTGGGACTCACCGAAATACAATGAGCAGTTCTTC
TRBV6-1	.	.	TRBJ1-2	CASSGSTGPNYGYTF	TGTGCCAGCAGTGGGTCGACAGGCCCTAACTATGGCTACACCTTC